This entry is about one T cell receptor beta chain. The antigen is not known. Additional DNA sequences in this sample encode the identical CDR3. The data were taken from a study of T cell responses to AZD1222 COVID-19 vaccine. Repertoires were generated with immunoSEQ multiplex PCR, while TCRdb's copy carries only in-frame clones and drops some. The table has about 150,000 clones, less than 90% seen once. This CDR3 is built from 11 residues. CDR1 and CDR2 from the germline V gene are DFQATT and SNEGSKA (reference sequence). Trimming stripped 6 bases from V and 5 bases from J, with 10 bases between. Findings and caveats of the study: Donor demographics were predominantly white British with a female majority; clonal diversity may be underestimated.

The sequence came from an adult in good health. V and J are TRBV20-1 and TRBJ2-5, with D hard to call. The sample here was peripheral blood, taken on day 0 of AZD1222 vaccination. CDR3 sequence reads: CSASLGETQYF. CDR3 bases: TGCAGTGCGTCCCTCGGGGAGACCCAGTACTTC.